Below are 10 T cell receptor beta chains sequenced from a single sample in a study of early T cells in non-severe SARS-CoV-2 infection. TCRdb ran MiXCR on the 5' RACE reads and lists one entry per CDR3 protein. The repertoire holds 40,000 to 55,000 distinct CDR3 sequences, with 7.7% as singletons. Sequences were obtained from whole blood. Receptor source: an adult who was a healthcare worker with PCR-confirmed SARS-CoV-2 infection or an uninfected control (not recorded which).

This clonotype was detected many times. The V and J genes are TRBV10-2 and TRBJ2-3; D is perhaps TRBD2 (5 bases). The ends were cut back, 2 bases at V and 9 bases at J, with 9 bases in the middle. The CDR3 extends over 12 amino acids. Germline V gene data show CDR1 as WSHSY and CDR2 as SAAADI. The CDR3, as DNA: TGCGCCAGCAGTGAGCCCGGGGTAACGCAGTATTTT. Its translation: CASSEPGVTQYF.

The chain joins TRBV30 to TRBJ2-7; weak D call: TRBD1 (5 bases). CDR1 is GTSNPN, CDR2 SVGIG, per germline (reference sequence). Trimming left V 2 bases short and J 2 bases short, with 10 bases between. The CDR3 runs 13 residues. In DNA, the CDR3 is TGTGCCTGGAGTCCAGACAGTACCTACGAGCAGTACTTC. Translated: CAWSPDSTYEQYF.

This clonotype was counted between two and nine times. This chain joins TRBV5-1 and TRBJ2-3; the D gene is possibly TRBD1 (5 bases). CDR3 size: 13 residues. V lost 4 bases and J lost 4, with 10 bases in between. Germline V gene data show CDR1 as SGHRS and CDR2 as YFSETQ. Here the CDR3 reads CASSPIGADTQYF. The DNA for the CDR3 is TGCGCCAGCAGCCCAATAGGGGCAGATACGCAGTATTTT.

This clonotype was recorded many times. The chain links TRBV4-1 to TRBJ2-1; unclear D gene. The CDR3 runs 14 residues. V lost 3 bases and J lost 3, with 9 bases in between. Germline V lookup: CDR1 MGHRA, CDR2 YSYEKL. CDR3 nucleotides: TGCGCCAGCAGCCAGTTAACGGGCTACAATGAGCAGTTCTTC. Translation: CASSQLTGYNEQFF.

This clonotype has only a few counts. The V call is TRBV6-6, the J call TRBJ2-2, with unresolved D. Germline V gene lookup returns CDR1 MNHNY and CDR2 SVGAGI (reference sequence). The V and J ends lost 2 bases and 4 bases respectively, with 11 bases between them. The CDR3 length is 15 residues. This CDR3 reads CASSYVQASTGELFF. CDR3 DNA: TGTGCCAGCAGTTACGTGCAGGCGAGCACCGGGGAGCTGTTTTTT.

This clonotype was counted between two and nine times. V is TRBV15 and J is TRBJ2-3; D not certain. CDR3 length: 16 residues. Germline V CDR1 and CDR2: LNHNV, YYDKDF (reference sequence). The ends were cut back, 8 bases at V and 5 bases at J, with 23 bases in the middle. The CDR3 DNA reads as TGTGCCACCGCCGGCATTTCCCACAATGTCGGAGATACGCAGTATTTT. Its protein product is CATAGISHNVGDTQYF. Drawing the rest from reference TRBV15 and TRBJ2-3, the complete variable domain is DAMVIQNPRYQVTQFGKPVTLSCSQTLNHNVMYWYQQKSSQAPKLLFHYYDKDFNNEADTPDNFQSRRPNTSFCFLDIRSPGLGDTAMYLCATAGISHNVGDTQYFGPGTRLTVL.

This clonotype was detected ten times or more. This sequence joins TRBV3-1 and TRBJ1-2, with 8 bases aligning to TRBD1. CDR3 length: 15 residues. V shed 2 bases, J shed 4 bases, and the junction held 6 bases outside the gene matches. Looked up from germline, CDR1 is LGHDT and CDR2 is YNNKEL (reference sequence). CDR3 nucleotide sequence: TGTGCCAGCAGCCAAAGCAGGGGGCTCGGCTATGGCTACACCTTC. Its translation is CASSQSRGLGYGYTF.

This clonotype appeared a few times. This chain joins TRBV7-6 and TRBJ1-2; TRBD1 is a possible D gene (5 bases). The CDR3 contains 15 residues. With 4 bases removed from V and 2 bases from J, the gap between germline ends came to 14 bases. CDR1 and CDR2 from the germline V gene are SGHVS and FNYEAQ. The CDR3 sequence: CASSSRGGGNYGYTF. The CDR3 DNA reads TGTGCCAGCAGCTCTAGGGGTGGGGGAAACTATGGCTACACCTTC.

The rearrangement links TRBV10-2 to TRBJ2-7; no reliable D call. Germline V gene data show CDR1 as WSHSY and CDR2 as SAAADI. V shed 2 bases and J shed 4 bases, with 18 bases lying between them. This CDR3 contains 16 residues. The CDR3 bases are TGCGCCAGCAGTGAGATTGCTGGGCTTACCACATACGAGCAGTACTTC. Translation gives CASSEIAGLTTYEQYF.

This clonotype appeared many times. The rearrangement uses TRBV12-3 or TRBV12-4 and TRBJ2-2; a possible D gene is TRBD1 (7 bases). Trimming pared 3 bases from V and 0 bases from J, leaving 14 bases between. This CDR3 is built from 17 residues. The CDR3 here is CASSFAGGTANTGELFF. The CDR3 DNA reads as TGTGCCAGCAGTTTTGCTGGCGGGACAGCGAACACCGGGGAGCTGTTTTTT.